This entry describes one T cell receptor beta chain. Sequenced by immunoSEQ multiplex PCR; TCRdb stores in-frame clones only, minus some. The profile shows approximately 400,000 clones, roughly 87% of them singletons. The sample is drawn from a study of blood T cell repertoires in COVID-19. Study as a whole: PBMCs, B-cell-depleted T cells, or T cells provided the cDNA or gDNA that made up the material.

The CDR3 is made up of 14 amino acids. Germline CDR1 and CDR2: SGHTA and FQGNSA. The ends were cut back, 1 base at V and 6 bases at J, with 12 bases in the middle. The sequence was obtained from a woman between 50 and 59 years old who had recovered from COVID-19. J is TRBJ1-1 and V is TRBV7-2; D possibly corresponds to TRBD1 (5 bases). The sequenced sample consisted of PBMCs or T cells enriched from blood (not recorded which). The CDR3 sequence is CASSLGVQGPEAFF. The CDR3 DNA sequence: TGTGCCAGCAGCTTAGGGGTCCAGGGTCCTGAAGCTTTCTTT.